This TCR beta chain was observed in a study of T cells after yellow fever vaccination. Germline CDR1 and CDR2: SGHRS and YFSETQ. This CDR3 is built from 14 residues. V lost 4 bases and J lost 5; bases outside the gene matches: 5. By 5'RACE template switching, TCR cDNA was produced, with a universal primer site and UMIs added in the process. TCRdb re-derived calls from the 5' RACE reads in MiXCR, one entry per CDR3 protein. The sample comprises approximately 120,000 distinct CDR3 sequences, about 7% of which are singletons, and around 2.7% rests with the top ten. General study points: Post-booster reappearance was seen for most primary-vaccination clones (about 96% CD4, around 91% CD8).

This clonotype was observed many times. The antigen remains unidentified. The chain carries TRBV5-1 and TRBJ2-1; TRBD2 matches 8 bases. The source was CD4+ T cells sorted from PBMCs, collected 9 to 10 days after the first yellow fever vaccination. The sequence was obtained from a man in his late teens or twenties who received the YFV17D yellow fever vaccine. The CDR3 DNA follows: TGCGCCAGCAGCCCGAGCGGGAGCAACAATGAGCAGTTCTTC. This gives the protein CASSPSGSNNEQFF.